The rows below give T cell receptor beta chains drawn from one sample of a study of OX40 agonist ivuxolimab in advanced cancers. Generated by immunoSEQ multiplex PCR, the TCRdb table keeps only in-frame clones and is missing some. The sample holds around 84,000 clones, approximately 90% seen once. The sequenced sample was CD4+ or CD8+ T cells sorted from blood, obtained in a trial of the OX40 agonist ivuxolimab. The receptors were sampled from an adult with an advanced solid tumor such as melanoma, head and neck, liver or kidney cancer. The CDR3 runs from the conserved cysteine through the conserved F or W. A D gene is named only where the DNA matches it firmly. Expanded clones get a size class; other rows say once, few or many, or leave the size out.

>.|TRBV5-1|TRBJ2-5|.
CASSFEQGRWETQYF
TGCGCCAGCAGCTTCGAGCAGGGGAGATGGGAGACCCAGTACTTC
>.|TRBV7-8|TRBJ1-1|.
CASSLDGLNTEAFF
TGTGCCAGCAGCCTTGACGGACTGAACACTGAAGCTTTCTTT
>.|TRBV11-3|TRBJ2-7|TRBD1
CASSLWKSGTGGYEQYF
TGTGCCAGCAGCTTATGGAAGTCCGGGACAGGGGGGTACGAGCAGTACTTC
>.|TRBV5-6|TRBJ1-5|.
CASTRNGEATQPQHF
TGTGCCAGCACCCGAAACGGGGAGGCAACCCAGCCCCAGCATTTT
>.|TRBV28|TRBJ1-3|.
CASSLGRVAGNTIYF
TGTGCCAGCAGTTTAGGCAGGGTGGCTGGAAACACCATATATTTT
>few|TRBV14|TRBJ2-7|.
CASSHPEKGTASYEQYF
TGTGCCAGCAGCCACCCCGAGAAGGGGACGGCCTCCTACGAGCAGTACTTC
>once|TRBV5-1|TRBJ1-4|TRBD1
CASSFAGTVDEKLFF
TGCGCCAGCAGCTTTGCCGGGACAGTAGATGAAAAACTGTTTTTT
>.|TRBV7-2|TRBJ2-1|.
CASSLVATEKDNEQFF
TGTGCCAGCAGCTTAGTAGCGACGGAGAAAGATAATGAGCAGTTCTTC
>.|TRBV15|TRBJ1-5|.
CATSRVGGFGQPQHF
TGTGCCACCAGCAGAGTCGGGGGTTTTGGTCAGCCCCAGCATTTT
>.|TRBV18|TRBJ1-1|TRBD1
CASSTGYTEAFF
TGTGCCAGCTCGACAGGGTACACTGAAGCTTTCTTT
>.|TRBV30|TRBJ2-5|.
CAWSVGETQYF
TGTGCCTGGAGTGTGGGGGAGACCCAGTACTTC
>.|TRBV5-1|TRBJ2-3|.
CASSPGDFSTDTQYF
TGCGCCAGCAGCCCAGGGGACTTTTCCACAGATACGCAGTATTTT
>.|TRBV6-5|TRBJ1-4|.
CASRDPGEKLFF
TGTGCCAGCAGAGACCCAGGGGAGAAACTGTTTTTT
>.|TRBV20-1|TRBJ1-2|.
CSVGNGYTF
TGCAGTGTGGGTAATGGCTACACCTTC
>once|TRBV5-6|TRBJ2-4|TRBD1
CASSPQGAEDIQYF
TGTGCCAGCAGCCCACAGGGGGCAGAGGACATTCAGTACTTC
>.|TRBV5-4|TRBJ1-2|TRBD1
CASSLAVRGQGKGYTF
TGTGCCAGCAGCTTGGCCGTGAGGGGACAGGGTAAAGGCTACACCTTC
>.|TRBV10-3|TRBJ2-7|.
CAATGTTTYEQYF
TGTGCCGCAACCGGGACCACAACCTACGAGCAGTACTTC
>.|TRBV27|TRBJ1-6|.
CASKLGLTENSPLHF
TGTGCCAGCAAACTGGGCCTTACGGAAAATTCACCCCTCCACTTT
>.|TRBV5-1|TRBJ1-1|TRBD1
CASSLSLRGDTEAFF
TGCGCCAGCAGCTTGTCTCTCAGGGGGGACACTGAAGCTTTCTTT
>.|TRBV18|TRBJ2-3|.
CASSRADTQYF
TGTGCCAGCTCAAGGGCAGATACGCAGTATTTT
>once|TRBV27|TRBJ1-1|TRBD1
CASRSYGQGNTEAFF
TGTGCCAGCAGATCTTATGGACAGGGGAACACTGAAGCTTTCTTT
>.|TRBV12-1|TRBJ2-1|.
CASSFTGYNEQFF
TGTGCCAGCAGCTTTACAGGTTACAATGAGCAGTTCTTC
>once|TRBV25-1|TRBJ1-3|.
CASSEPQVFGNTIYF
TGTGCCAGCAGTGAACCACAGGTTTTTGGAAACACCATATATTTT
>once|TRBV6-5|TRBJ2-1|TRBD2
CASSYLRTSGRNEQFF
TGTGCCAGCAGTTACCTTAGGACTAGCGGGAGGAATGAGCAGTTCTTC
>few|TRBV28|TRBJ2-5|TRBD2
CASSYGTSIQETQYF
TGTGCCAGCAGTTACGGGACTAGTATCCAAGAGACCCAGTACTTC
>.|TRBV13|TRBJ1-1|TRBD1
CASSHDRGMATEAFF
TGTGCCAGCAGCCATGACAGGGGAATGGCCACTGAAGCTTTCTTT
>.|TRBV21-1|TRBJ2-5|.
CASSRPLGGGETQYF
TGTGCCAGCAGCAGGCCCCTCGGCGGCGGGGAGACCCAGTACTTC
>.|TRBV6-6|TRBJ2-7|TRBD1
CACHRDRVSYEQYF
TGTGCCTGCCACCGGGACAGGGTCTCCTACGAGCAGTACTTC
>.|TRBV4-2|TRBJ1-3|.
CASSQVLTDSSGNTIYF
TGTGCCAGCAGCCAAGTTCTTACAGATTCCTCTGGAAACACCATATATTTT
>.|TRBV4-1|TRBJ1-2|.
CASSQGRQSSNYGYTF
TGCGCCAGCAGCCAAGGTCGACAGAGTTCTAACTATGGCTACACCTTC
>.|TRBV5-4|TRBJ2-3|.
CASSLGHTDTQYF
TGTGCCAGCAGCTTGGGACACACAGATACGCAGTATTTT
>.|TRBV7-9|TRBJ1-1|.
CASSLGLDNTEAFF
TGTGCCAGCAGCCTAGGGTTAGATAACACTGAAGCTTTCTTT
>.|TRBV11-3|TRBJ2-3|.
CASSYRVAESTDTQYF
TGTGCCAGCAGCTACCGGGTAGCGGAAAGCACAGATACGCAGTATTTT
>.|TRBV7-9|TRBJ2-1|TRBD2
CASSFQAGRRANEQFF
TGTGCCAGCAGCTTTCAAGCGGGGCGTCGTGCTAATGAGCAGTTCTTC
>.|TRBV28|TRBJ1-2|TRBD1
CASGQGQGGYGYTF
TGTGCCAGCGGTCAGGGACAGGGCGGCTATGGCTACACCTTC
>.|TRBV4-1|TRBJ2-1|TRBD2
CASSQDGTTSSYNEQFF
TGCGCCAGCAGCCAAGATGGGACTACCAGCTCCTACAATGAGCAGTTCTTC
>.|TRBV19|TRBJ2-6|.
CASSIVGAGANVLTF
TGTGCCAGTAGTATAGTGGGGGCTGGGGCCAACGTCCTGACTTTC
>.|TRBV4-3|TRBJ1-2|TRBD1
CASSYSRDRVGSYGYTF
TGCGCCAGCAGCTACTCCCGGGACAGGGTTGGGAGCTATGGCTACACCTTC
>.|TRBV19|TRBJ2-4|.
CASSINRQSNIQYF
TGTGCCAGTAGTATAAATCGGCAGTCGAACATTCAGTACTTC
>.|TRBV5-4|TRBJ2-1|.
CASSPGGSDASYNEQFF
TGTGCCAGCAGCCCTGGGGGGAGTGACGCCTCCTACAATGAGCAGTTCTTC
>.|TRBV28|TRBJ1-5|.
CASGRNNQPQHF
TGTGCCTCGGGCAGAAATAATCAGCCCCAGCATTTT
>.|TRBV7-8|TRBJ2-3|.
CASSPRTAVGLDTQYF
TGTGCCAGCAGCCCCCGGACTGCTGTGGGCTTAGATACGCAGTATTTT
>.|TRBV28|TRBJ1-2|.
CASKRDSWGYGYTF
TGTGCCAGCAAGAGGGACTCTTGGGGCTATGGCTACACCTTC
>.|TRBV4-2|TRBJ2-7|TRBD2
CASSQVTSGGAFEQYF
TGTGCCAGCAGCCAAGTGACTAGCGGGGGGGCGTTCGAGCAGTACTTC
>.|TRBV7-8|TRBJ1-5|.
CASSQSRDQPQHF
TGTGCCAGCAGCCAATCCAGGGATCAGCCCCAGCATTTT
>.|TRBV4-1|TRBJ2-7|.
CASSQEERQKTYEQYF
TGCGCCAGCAGCCAAGAGGAGAGACAGAAGACCTACGAGCAGTACTTC
>once|TRBV4-2|TRBJ1-3|TRBD1
CASRQQGGVDTIYF
TGTGCCAGCCGTCAGCAGGGGGGGGTGGACACCATATATTTT
>.|TRBV18|TRBJ1-2|TRBD1
CASSPTGQANYGYTF
TGTGCCAGCTCACCGACAGGGCAAGCTAACTATGGCTACACCTTC
>.|TRBV7-8|TRBJ1-2|TRBD1
CASSLRDRGPGYTF
TGTGCCAGCAGCCTCCGGGACAGGGGCCCTGGCTACACCTTC
>.|TRBV10-3|TRBJ2-5|.
CAISESGKGETQYF
TGTGCCATCAGTGAGTCAGGGAAGGGAGAGACCCAGTACTTC
>.|TRBV10-3|TRBJ1-2|.
CAISEIRGANYGYTF
TGTGCCATCAGTGAGATCAGGGGTGCTAACTATGGCTACACCTTC
>.|TRBV19|TRBJ1-1|TRBD1
CAVSRTGSTEAFF
TGTGCCGTCTCGAGGACAGGGAGCACTGAAGCTTTCTTT
>.|TRBV10-3|TRBJ2-3|TRBD2
CAISNGLAGDTQYF
TGTGCCATCAGCAACGGACTAGCGGGAGATACGCAGTATTTT
>.|TRBV5-4|TRBJ2-3|.
CASSAGLPGRTDTQYF
TGTGCCAGCAGCGCGGGACTTCCGGGCCGCACAGATACGCAGTATTTT
>.|TRBV5-4|TRBJ2-1|TRBD2
CAGLAANEQFF
TGTGCCGGACTAGCGGCCAATGAGCAGTTCTTC
>few|TRBV5-5|TRBJ1-2|.
CASSLQGPLRYGYTF
TGTGCCAGCAGCTTACAGGGCCCCCTCCGGTATGGCTACACCTTC
>once|TRBV5-6|TRBJ2-5|TRBD2
CASSLVIAGGLEETQYF
TGTGCCAGCAGCTTGGTGATAGCGGGGGGGCTGGAAGAGACCCAGTACTTC
>.|TRBV7-9|TRBJ2-5|.
CASSLGPGEETQYF
TGTGCCAGCAGCTTAGGTCCGGGGGAGGAGACCCAGTACTTC
>.|TRBV18|TRBJ1-1|TRBD1
CASSPNFGSTGDEAFF
TGTGCCAGCTCACCAAATTTTGGGTCTACAGGGGATGAAGCTTTCTTT